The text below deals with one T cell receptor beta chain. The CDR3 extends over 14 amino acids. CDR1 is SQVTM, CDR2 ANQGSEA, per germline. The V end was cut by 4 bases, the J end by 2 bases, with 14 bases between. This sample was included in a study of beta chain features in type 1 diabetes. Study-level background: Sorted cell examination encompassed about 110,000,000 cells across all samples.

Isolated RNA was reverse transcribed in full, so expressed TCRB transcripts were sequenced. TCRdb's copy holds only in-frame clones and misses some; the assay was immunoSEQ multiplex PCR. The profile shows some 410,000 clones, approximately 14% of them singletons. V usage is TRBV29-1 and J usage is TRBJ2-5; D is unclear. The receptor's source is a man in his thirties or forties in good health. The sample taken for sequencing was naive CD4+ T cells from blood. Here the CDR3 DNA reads TGCAGCGTTGGAAGTCTACCGTTACAAGAGACCCAGTACTTC. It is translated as CSVGSLPLQETQYF.